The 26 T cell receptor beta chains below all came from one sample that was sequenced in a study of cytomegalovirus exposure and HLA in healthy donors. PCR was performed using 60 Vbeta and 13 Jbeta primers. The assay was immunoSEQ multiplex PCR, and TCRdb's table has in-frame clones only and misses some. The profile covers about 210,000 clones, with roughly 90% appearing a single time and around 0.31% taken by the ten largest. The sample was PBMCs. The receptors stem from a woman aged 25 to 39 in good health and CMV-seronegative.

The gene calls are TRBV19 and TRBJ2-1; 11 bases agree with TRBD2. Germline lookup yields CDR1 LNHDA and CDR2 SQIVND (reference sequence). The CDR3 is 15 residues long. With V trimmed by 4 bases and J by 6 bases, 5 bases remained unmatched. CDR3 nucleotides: TGTGCCAGTAGTAGTAGCGGGAGGGCCTTCAATGAGCAGTTCTTC. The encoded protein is CASSSSGRAFNEQFF.

The CDR3 region has the DNA TGTGCCAGCATCGGTCTAGCGGGAAACAATGAGCAGTTCTTC. It translates to CASIGLAGNNEQFF. The rearrangement joins TRBV2 to TRBJ2-1; 9 bases fit TRBD2. The CDR3 contains 14 residues. Germline V gene lookup returns CDR1 SNHLY and CDR2 FYNNEI. Trimming took 7 bases from V and 5 from J; bases not matched to a gene: 6.

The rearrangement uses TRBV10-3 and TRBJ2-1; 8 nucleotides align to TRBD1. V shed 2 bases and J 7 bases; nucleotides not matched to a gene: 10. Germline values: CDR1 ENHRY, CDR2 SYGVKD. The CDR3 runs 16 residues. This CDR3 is CAISEGQGYHVNEQFF. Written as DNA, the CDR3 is TGTGCCATCAGTGAGGGACAGGGATATCATGTGAATGAGCAGTTCTTC.

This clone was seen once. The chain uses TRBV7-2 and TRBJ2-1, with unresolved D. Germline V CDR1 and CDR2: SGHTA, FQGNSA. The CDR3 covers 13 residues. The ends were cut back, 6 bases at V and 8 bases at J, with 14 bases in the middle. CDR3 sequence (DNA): TGTGCCAGCAGTTCCGGCCGGGTCTATGAGCAGTTCTTC. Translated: CASSSGRVYEQFF.

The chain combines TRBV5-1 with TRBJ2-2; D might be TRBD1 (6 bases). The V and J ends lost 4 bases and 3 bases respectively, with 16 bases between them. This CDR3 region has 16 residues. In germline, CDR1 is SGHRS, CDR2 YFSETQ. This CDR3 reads CASSPTGILDTGELFF. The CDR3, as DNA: TGCGCCAGCAGCCCTACAGGGATTTTGGACACCGGGGAGCTGTTTTTT.

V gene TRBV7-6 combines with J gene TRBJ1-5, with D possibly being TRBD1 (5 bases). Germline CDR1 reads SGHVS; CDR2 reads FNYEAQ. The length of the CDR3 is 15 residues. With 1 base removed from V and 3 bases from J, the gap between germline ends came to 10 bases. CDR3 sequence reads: CASSLVGDFNQPQHF. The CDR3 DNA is TGTGCCAGCAGCTTAGTGGGGGACTTCAATCAGCCCCAGCATTTT.

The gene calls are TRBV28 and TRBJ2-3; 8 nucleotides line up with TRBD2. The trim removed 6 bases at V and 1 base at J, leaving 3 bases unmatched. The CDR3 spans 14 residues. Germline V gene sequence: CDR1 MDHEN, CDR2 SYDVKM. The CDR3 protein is CASRSAGGTDTQYF. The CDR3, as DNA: TGTGCCAGCAGGTCAGCGGGGGGCACAGATACGCAGTATTTT. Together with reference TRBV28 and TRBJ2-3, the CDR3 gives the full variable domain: DVKVTQSSRYLVKRTGEKVFLECVQDMDHENMFWYRQDPGLGLRLIYFSYDVKMKEKGDIPEGYSVSREKKERFSLILESASTNQTSMYLCASRSAGGTDTQYFGPGTRLTVL.

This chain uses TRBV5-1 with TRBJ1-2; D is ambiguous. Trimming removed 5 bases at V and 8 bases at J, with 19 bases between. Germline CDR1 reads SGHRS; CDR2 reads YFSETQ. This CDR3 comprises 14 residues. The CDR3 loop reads CASREPAAISGYTF. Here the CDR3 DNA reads TGCGCCAGCAGAGAACCGGCGGCAATCAGCGGCTACACCTTC.

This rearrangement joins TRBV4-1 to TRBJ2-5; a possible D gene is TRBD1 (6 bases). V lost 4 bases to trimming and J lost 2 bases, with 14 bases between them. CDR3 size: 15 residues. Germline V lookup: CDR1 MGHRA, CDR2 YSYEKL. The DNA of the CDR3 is TGCGCCAGCAGCCTGAGCAGGGGACGTCAAGAGACCCAGTACTTC. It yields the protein CASSLSRGRQETQYF.

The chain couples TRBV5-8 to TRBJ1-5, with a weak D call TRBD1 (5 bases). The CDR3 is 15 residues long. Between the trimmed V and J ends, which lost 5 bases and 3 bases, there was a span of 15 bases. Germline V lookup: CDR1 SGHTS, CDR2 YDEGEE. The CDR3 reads CASRQNRDYNQPQHF. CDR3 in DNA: TGTGCCAGCAGACAGAACCGGGACTACAATCAGCCCCAGCATTTT.

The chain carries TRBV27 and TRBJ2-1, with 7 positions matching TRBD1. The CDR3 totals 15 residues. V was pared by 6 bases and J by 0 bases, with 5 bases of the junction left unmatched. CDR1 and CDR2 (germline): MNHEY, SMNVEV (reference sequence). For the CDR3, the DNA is TGTGCCAGCAGCGTTGGGACAGCCTCCTACAATGAGCAGTTCTTC. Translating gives CASSVGTASYNEQFF.

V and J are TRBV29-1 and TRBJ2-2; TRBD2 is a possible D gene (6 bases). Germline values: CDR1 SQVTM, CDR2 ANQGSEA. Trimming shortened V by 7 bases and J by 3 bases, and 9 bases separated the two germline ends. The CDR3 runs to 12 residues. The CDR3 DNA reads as TGCAGCGCGAGACTAGACACCGGGGAGCTGTTTTTT. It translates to CSARLDTGELFF.

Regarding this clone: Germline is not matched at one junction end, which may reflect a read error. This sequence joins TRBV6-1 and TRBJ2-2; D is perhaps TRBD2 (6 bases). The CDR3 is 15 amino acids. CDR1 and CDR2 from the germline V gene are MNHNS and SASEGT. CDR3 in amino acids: CASREGTGGTGELFF. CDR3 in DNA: TGTGCCAGCAGGGAAGGGACTGGTGGCACCGGGGAGCTGTTTTTT.

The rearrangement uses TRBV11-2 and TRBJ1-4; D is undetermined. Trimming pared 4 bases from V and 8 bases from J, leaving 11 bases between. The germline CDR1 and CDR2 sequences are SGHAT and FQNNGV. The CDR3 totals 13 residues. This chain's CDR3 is CASSYTGGEKLFF. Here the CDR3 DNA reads TGTGCCAGCAGCTATACGGGTGGAGAAAAACTGTTTTTT.

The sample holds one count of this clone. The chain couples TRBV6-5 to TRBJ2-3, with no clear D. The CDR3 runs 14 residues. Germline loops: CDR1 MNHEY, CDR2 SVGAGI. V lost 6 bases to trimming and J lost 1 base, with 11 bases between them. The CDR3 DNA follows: TGTGCCAGCAGCCTAGTTTACCGCACAGATACGCAGTATTTT. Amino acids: CASSLVYRTDTQYF.

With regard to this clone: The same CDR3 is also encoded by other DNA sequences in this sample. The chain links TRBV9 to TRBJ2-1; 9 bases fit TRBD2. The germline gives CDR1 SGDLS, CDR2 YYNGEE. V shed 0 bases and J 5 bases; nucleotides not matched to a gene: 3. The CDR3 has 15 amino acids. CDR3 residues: CASSVVSGGNNEQFF. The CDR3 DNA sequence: TGTGCCAGCAGCGTAGTTAGCGGGGGAAACAATGAGCAGTTCTTC.

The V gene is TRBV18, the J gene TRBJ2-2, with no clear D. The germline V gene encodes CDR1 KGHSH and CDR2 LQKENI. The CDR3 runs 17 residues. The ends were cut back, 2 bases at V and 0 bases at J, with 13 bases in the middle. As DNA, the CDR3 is TGTGCCAGCTCACCAGGCTCAGGCGTAACGAACACCGGGGAGCTGTTTTTT. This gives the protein CASSPGSGVTNTGELFF.

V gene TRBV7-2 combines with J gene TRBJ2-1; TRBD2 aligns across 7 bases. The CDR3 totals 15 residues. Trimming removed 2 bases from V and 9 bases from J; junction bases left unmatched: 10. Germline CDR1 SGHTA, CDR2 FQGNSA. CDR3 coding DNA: TGTGCCAGCAGCTTATGGGGGGGGTTGAGTGCTGAGCAGTTCTTC. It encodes CASSLWGGLSAEQFF.

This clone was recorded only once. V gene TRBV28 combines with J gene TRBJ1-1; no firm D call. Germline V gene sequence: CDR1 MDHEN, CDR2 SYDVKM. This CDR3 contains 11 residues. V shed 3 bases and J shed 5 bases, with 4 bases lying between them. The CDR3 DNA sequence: TGTGCCAGCAGTTTCAGTACTGAAGCTTTCTTT. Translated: CASSFSTEAFF.

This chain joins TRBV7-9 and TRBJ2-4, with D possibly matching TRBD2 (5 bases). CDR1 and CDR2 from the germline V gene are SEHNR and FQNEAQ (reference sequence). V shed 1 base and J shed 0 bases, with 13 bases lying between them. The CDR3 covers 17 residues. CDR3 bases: TGTGCCAGCAGCTTAGGAGGGCGGCTGCTAGCCAAAAACATTCAGTACTTC. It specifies CASSLGGRLLAKNIQYF.

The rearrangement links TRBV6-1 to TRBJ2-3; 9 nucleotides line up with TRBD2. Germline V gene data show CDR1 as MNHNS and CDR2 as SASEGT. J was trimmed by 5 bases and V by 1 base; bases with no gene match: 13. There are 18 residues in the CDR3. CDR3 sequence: CASSEEAPAGGPKDTQYF. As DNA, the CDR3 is TGTGCCAGCAGTGAAGAGGCCCCCGCGGGAGGGCCGAAAGATACGCAGTATTTT.

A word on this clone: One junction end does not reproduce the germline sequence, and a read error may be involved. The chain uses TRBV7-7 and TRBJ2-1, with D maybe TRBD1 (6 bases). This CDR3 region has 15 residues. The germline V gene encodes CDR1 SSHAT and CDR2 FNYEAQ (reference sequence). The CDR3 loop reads CASSLGDTGYNEQFF. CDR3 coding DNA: TGTGCTAGCAGCTTAGGGGACACAGGGTACAATGAGCAGTTCTTC.

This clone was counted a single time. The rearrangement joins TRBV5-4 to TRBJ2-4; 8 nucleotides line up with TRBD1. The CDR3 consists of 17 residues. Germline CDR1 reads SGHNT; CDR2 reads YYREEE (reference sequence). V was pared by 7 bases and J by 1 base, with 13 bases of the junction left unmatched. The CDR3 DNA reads TGTGCCAGCTCCTATTTCCCCGGGGACAGGGCCAAAAACATTCAGTACTTC. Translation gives CASSYFPGDRAKNIQYF.

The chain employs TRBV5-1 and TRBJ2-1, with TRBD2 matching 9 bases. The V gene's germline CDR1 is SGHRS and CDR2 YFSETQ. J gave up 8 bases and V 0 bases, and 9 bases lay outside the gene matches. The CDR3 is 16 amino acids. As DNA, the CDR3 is TGCGCCAGCAGCTTGGAGGCTAGCGGGGTTATAGATGAGCAGTTCTTC. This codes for CASSLEASGVIDEQFF. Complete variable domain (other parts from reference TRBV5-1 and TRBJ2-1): KAGVTQTPRYLIKTRGQQVTLSCSPISGHRSVSWYQQTPGQGLQFLFEYFSETQRNKGNFPGRFSGRQFSNSRSEMNVSTLELGDSALYLCASSLEASGVIDEQFFGPGTRLTVL.

This CDR3 reads CASEKTSGGRGELFF. The DNA for the CDR3 is TGTGCCAGCGAGAAGACGAGCGGGGGGCGGGGGGAGCTGTTTTTT. The J gene is TRBJ2-2, the V gene TRBV9, with 9 bases aligning to TRBD2. The CDR3 loop spans 15 amino acids. V was pared by 7 bases and J by 8 bases, with 12 bases of the junction left unmatched. From germline, CDR1 is SGDLS and CDR2 YYNGEE.

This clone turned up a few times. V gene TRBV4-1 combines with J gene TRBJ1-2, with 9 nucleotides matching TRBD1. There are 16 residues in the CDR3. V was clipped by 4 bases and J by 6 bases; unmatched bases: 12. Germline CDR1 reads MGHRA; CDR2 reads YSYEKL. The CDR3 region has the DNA TGCGCCAGCAGCCCAGGCCCCGGGACAGGGAAGGATGGCTACACCTTC. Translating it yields CASSPGPGTGKDGYTF.